This TCR beta chain was sequenced in a study of PD-1 blockade in classical Hodgkin lymphoma. Study-wide points: Factors driving the repertoire differences, possibly disease activity or prior therapy, remain undefined. The study reported lower baseline TCR diversity in newly diagnosed patients than in healthy donors.

About this clone itself: Antigen: not known.

Trimming stripped 2 bases from V and 0 bases from J, with 8 bases between. CDR1 and CDR2 from the germline V gene are SGDLS and YYNGEE. The CDR3 covers 15 residues. Time point indicated: newly diagnosed, previously untreated cHL patient sample. Magnetic negative selection of thawed PBMCs was the method by which CD4+ T cells were purified. Comparators were PBMCs taken from newly diagnosed, untreated classical Hodgkin lymphoma. The data were produced by immunoSEQ multiplex PCR, yet TCRdb's version contains in-frame clones alone and is incomplete. The table lists more than 30,000 clones, about 85% of them singletons.

This clonotype was obtained from a human donor with classical Hodgkin lymphoma. The rearrangement links TRBV9 to TRBJ1-4; the D is unclear. Sequenced: CD4+ T cells from blood. The chain's CDR3 is CASSVAGATNEKLFF. The CDR3 DNA reads as TGTGCCAGCAGCGTTGCAGGAGCAACTAATGAAAAACTGTTTTTT. Based on the CDR3 plus reference TRBV9 and TRBJ1-4, the full variable domain is DSGVTQTPKHLITATGQRVTLRCSPRSGDLSVYWYQQSLDQGLQFLIQYYNGEERAKGNILERFSAQQFPDLHSELNLSSLELGDSALYFCASSVAGATNEKLFFGSGTQLSVL.